The clone carrying this TCR beta chain was counted at least ten times. The antigen remains unidentified. This entry is derived from a study of T cell repertoires in cytomegalovirus infection. From the reads, TCRdb called clonotypes with MiXCR, one entry per CDR3 protein. The repertoire holds about 260,000 distinct CDR3 sequences, with approximately 15% as singletons. V lost 3 bases, J lost 3 bases, and 6 bases stayed unmatched. Germline CDR1 is SGHRS and CDR2 is YFSETQ. CDR3 length equals 15 residues. Study findings and constraints: Ex vivo responses were dominated by HLA-C-restricted CMV-specific TCR beta clonotypes.

The source of this sequence is a human donor in good health (CMV status not recorded). Some clones in this sample may be carry-over from other donors' samples. The sample taken for sequencing was PBMCs. V and J are TRBV5-1 and TRBJ1-1; 9 bases match TRBD1. The CDR3 reads CASSWGDRDDTEAFF. For the CDR3, the DNA is TGCGCCAGCAGCTGGGGGGACAGGGATGACACTGAAGCTTTCTTT.